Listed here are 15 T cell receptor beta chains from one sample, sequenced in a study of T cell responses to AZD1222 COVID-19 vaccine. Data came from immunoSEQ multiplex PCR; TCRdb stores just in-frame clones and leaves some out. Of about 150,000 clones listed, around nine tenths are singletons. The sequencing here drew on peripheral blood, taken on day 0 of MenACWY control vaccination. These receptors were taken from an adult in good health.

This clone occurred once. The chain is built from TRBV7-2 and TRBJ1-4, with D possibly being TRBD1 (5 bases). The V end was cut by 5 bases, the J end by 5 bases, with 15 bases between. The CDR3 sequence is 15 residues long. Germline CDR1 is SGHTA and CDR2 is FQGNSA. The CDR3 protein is CASSRQGTRNEKLFF. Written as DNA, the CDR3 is TGTGCCAGCAGCAGGCAAGGGACTCGGAATGAAAAACTGTTTTTT.

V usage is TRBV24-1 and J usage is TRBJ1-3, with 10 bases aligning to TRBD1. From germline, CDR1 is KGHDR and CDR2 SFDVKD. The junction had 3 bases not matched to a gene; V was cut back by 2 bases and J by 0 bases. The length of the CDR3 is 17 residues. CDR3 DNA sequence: TGTGCCACCAGTGATTCCCGGACAGGGGGCTCTGGAAACACCATATATTTT. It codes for CATSDSRTGGSGNTIYF.

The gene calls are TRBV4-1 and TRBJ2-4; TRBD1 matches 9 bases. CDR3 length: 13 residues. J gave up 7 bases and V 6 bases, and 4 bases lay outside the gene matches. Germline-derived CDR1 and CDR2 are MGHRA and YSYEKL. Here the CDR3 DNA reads TGCGCCAGCAGTCCTGACAGGGGGAACATTCAGTACTTC. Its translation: CASSPDRGNIQYF.

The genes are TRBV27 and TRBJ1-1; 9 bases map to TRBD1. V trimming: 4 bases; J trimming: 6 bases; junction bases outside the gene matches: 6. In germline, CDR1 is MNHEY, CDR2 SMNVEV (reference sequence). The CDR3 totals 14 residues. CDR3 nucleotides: TGTGCCAGCAGTTGGGGACAGGGAGGCTCTGAAGCTTTCTTT. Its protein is CASSWGQGGSEAFF.

CDR3 residues: CASSFRRKTGELFF. Here the CDR3 DNA reads TGTGCCAGCAGTTTTAGGCGTAAAACCGGGGAGCTGTTTTTT. This chain connects TRBV27 to TRBJ2-2; D unresolved. This CDR3 is 14 amino acids long. Germline values: CDR1 MNHEY, CDR2 SMNVEV (reference sequence). V shed 3 bases and J shed 5 bases, with 10 bases lying between them.

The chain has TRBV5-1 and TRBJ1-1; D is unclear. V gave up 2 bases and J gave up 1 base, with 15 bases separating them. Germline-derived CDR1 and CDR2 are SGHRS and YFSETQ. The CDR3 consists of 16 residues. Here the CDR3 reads CASSLERDPTNTEAFF. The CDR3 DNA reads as TGCGCCAGCAGCTTAGAAAGGGATCCTACGAACACTGAAGCTTTCTTT.

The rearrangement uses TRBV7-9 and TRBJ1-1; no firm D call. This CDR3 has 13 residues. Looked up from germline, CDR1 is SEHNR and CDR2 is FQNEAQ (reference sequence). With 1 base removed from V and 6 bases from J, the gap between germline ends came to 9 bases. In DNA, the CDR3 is TGTGCCAGCAGCTTAGACTTGGCCCCTGAAGCTTTCTTT. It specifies CASSLDLAPEAFF. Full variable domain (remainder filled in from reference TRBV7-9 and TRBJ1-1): DTGVSQNPRHKITKRGQNVTFRCDPISEHNRLYWYRQTLGQGPEFLTYFQNEAQLEKSRLLSDRFSAERPKGSFSTLEIQRTEQGDSAMYLCASSLDLAPEAFFGQGTRLTVV.

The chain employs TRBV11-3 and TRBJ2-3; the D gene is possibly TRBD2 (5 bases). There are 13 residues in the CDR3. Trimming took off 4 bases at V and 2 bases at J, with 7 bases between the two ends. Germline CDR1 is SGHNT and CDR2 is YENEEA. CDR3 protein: CASSSGITDTQYF. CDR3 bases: TGTGCCAGCAGCTCGGGGATCACAGATACGCAGTATTTT.

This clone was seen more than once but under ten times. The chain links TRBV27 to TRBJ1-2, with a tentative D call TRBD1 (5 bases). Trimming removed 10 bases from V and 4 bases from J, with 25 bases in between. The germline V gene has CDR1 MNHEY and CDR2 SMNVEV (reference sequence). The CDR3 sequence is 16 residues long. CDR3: CATVPGRTKLLYGYTF. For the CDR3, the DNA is TGTGCCACCGTTCCGGGACGGACTAAACTACTCTATGGCTACACCTTC.

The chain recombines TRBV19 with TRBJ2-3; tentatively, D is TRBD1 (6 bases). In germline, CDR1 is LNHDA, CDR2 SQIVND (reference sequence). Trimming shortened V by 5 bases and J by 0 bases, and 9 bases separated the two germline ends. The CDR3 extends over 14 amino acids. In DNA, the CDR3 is TGTGCCAGTAGTCAGGGGCCTAGCACAGATACGCAGTATTTT. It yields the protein CASSQGPSTDTQYF.

In nucleotides, the CDR3 is TGTGCCAGCTTGACAGGGAGCTATGGCTACACCTTC. Translation: CASLTGSYGYTF. The gene calls are TRBV28 and TRBJ1-2; 7 nucleotides agree with TRBD1. The CDR3 runs to 12 residues. The ends lost 8 bases at V and 4 bases at J; junction bases unmatched: 4. Germline V CDR1 and CDR2: MDHEN, SYDVKM.

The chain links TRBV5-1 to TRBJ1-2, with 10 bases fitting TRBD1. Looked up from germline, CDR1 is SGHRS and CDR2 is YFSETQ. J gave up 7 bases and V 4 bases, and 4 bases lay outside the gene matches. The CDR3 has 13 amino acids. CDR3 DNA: TGCGCCAGCAGCGTAGGACAGGGGGGTGGCTACACCTTC. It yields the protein CASSVGQGGGYTF.

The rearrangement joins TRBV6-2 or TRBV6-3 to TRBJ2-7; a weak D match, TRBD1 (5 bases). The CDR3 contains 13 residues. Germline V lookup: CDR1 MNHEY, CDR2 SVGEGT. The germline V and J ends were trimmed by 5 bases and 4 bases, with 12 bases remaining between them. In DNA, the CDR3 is TGTGCCAGCAGTGGGGTAGGGGTTTACGAGCAGTACTTC. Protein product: CASSGVGVYEQYF.

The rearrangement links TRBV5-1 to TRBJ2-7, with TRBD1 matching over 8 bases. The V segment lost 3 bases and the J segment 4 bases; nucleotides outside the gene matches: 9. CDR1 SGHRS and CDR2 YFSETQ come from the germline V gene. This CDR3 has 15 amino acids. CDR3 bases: TGCGCCAGCAGCTGGGGCTGGACAGGGAGATACGAGCAGTACTTC. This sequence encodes CASSWGWTGRYEQYF.

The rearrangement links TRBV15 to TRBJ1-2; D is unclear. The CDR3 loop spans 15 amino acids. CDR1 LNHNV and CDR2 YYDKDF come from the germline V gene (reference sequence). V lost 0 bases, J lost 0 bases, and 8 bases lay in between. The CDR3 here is CATSRDVTANYGYTF. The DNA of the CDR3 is TGTGCCACCAGCAGAGATGTTACAGCTAACTATGGCTACACCTTC.